The 2 T cell receptor beta chains reported below all come from one sample, sequenced in a study of cytomegalovirus exposure and HLA in healthy donors. The PCR was carried out with 60 Vbeta primers and 13 Jbeta primers. Assay: immunoSEQ multiplex PCR; the TCRdb copy retains only in-frame clones and omits some. The sample includes 100,000 to 150,000 clones, around 80% seen only once; the top ten take approximately 4%. The sequenced sample consisted of PBMCs. The receptor set was obtained from a woman in her thirties or forties in good health and CMV-seronegative.

CDR3 coding DNA: TGTGCCAGCAGCTTAACAGGGGAAGACACTGAAGCTTTCTTT. Residues: CASSLTGEDTEAFF. This sequence joins TRBV7-9 and TRBJ1-1; 7 nucleotides line up with TRBD1. J gave up 3 bases and V 2 bases, and 3 bases lay outside the gene matches. CDR3 length equals 14 residues. Germline V gene data show CDR1 as SEHNR and CDR2 as FQNEAQ (reference sequence).

The rearrangement uses TRBV11-3 and TRBJ2-3; D gene unclear. Germline CDR1 and CDR2: SGHNT and YENEEA. Trimming left V 0 bases short and J 1 base short, with 2 bases between. CDR3 length equals 13 residues. CDR3 DNA sequence: TGTGCCAGCAGCTTAGACGGCACAGATACGCAGTATTTT. Its translation is CASSLDGTDTQYF.